This passage covers 29 T cell receptor beta chains from one sample sequenced in a study of cytomegalovirus exposure and HLA in healthy donors. Primers for the PCR totalled 60 Vbeta and 13 Jbeta. The assay was immunoSEQ multiplex PCR, and TCRdb's table has in-frame clones only and misses some. The sample has about 110,000 clones. The specimen sequenced was PBMCs. The source is a man younger than 40 in good health and CMV-seronegative.

This chain links TRBV30 with TRBJ1-4, with a weak D call TRBD1 (6 bases). Trimming removed 0 bases at V and 7 bases at J, with 12 bases between. Germline V lookup: CDR1 GTSNPN, CDR2 SVGIG (reference sequence). The CDR3 contains 14 residues. The CDR3 is CAWSVRETGEKLFF. The CDR3 region has the DNA TGTGCCTGGAGTGTACGAGAGACAGGTGAAAAACTGTTTTTT. Full variable domain (missing parts from reference TRBV30 and TRBJ1-4): SQTIHQWPATLVQPVGSPLSLECTVEGTSNPNLYWYRQAAGRGLQLLFYSVGIGQISSEVPQNLSASRPQDRQFILSSKKLLLSDSGFYLCAWSVRETGEKLFFGSGTQLSVL.

The rearrangement joins TRBV7-2 to TRBJ2-2; D possibly corresponds to TRBD2 (6 bases). The V gene's germline CDR1 is SGHTA and CDR2 FQGNSA. The CDR3 extends over 14 amino acids. Trimming took off 3 bases at V and 6 bases at J, with 11 bases between the two ends. The CDR3 is CASSLGGSAGELFF. CDR3 sequence (DNA): TGTGCCAGCAGCTTGGGGGGTTCTGCCGGGGAGCTGTTTTTT.

The chain uses TRBV4-3 and TRBJ2-7; 8 nucleotides align to TRBD1. V shed 1 base and J 0 bases; nucleotides not matched to a gene: 2. The CDR3 totals 15 residues. Germline V gives CDR1 LGHNA, CDR2 YSLEER. The CDR3 DNA reads TGCGCCAGCAGCCAAGTAACAGGGGGCTCCTACGAGCAGTACTTC. This sequence encodes CASSQVTGGSYEQYF.

This chain uses TRBV7-8 with TRBJ1-4; 7 bases agree with TRBD1. The CDR3 loop spans 16 amino acids. V dropped 5 bases and J dropped 8; count of bases not matched to a gene: 14. CDR1 is SGHVS, CDR2 FQNEAQ, per germline. The CDR3 sequence is CASSLETGSVWEKLFF. The CDR3 DNA reads as TGTGCCAGCAGCCTCGAGACAGGGTCCGTATGGGAAAAACTGTTTTTT.

This rearrangement joins TRBV5-6 to TRBJ1-5; 7 positions match TRBD1. Trimming took 3 bases from V and 5 from J; bases not matched to a gene: 14. The CDR3 covers 17 residues. The germline CDR1 and CDR2 sequences are SGHDT and YYEEEE. The CDR3 bases are TGTGCCAGCAGCTCGATACAAACAGGGGACGAGGATCAGCCCCAGCATTTT. Translated: CASSSIQTGDEDQPQHF.

The V gene is TRBV4-2, the J gene TRBJ1-4; D may be TRBD1 (5 bases). This CDR3 is built from 15 residues. V was trimmed by 1 base and J by 6 bases, leaving 12 bases between them. CDR1 and CDR2 (germline): LGHNA, YNFKEQ. The CDR3 sequence is CASSQARGTDEKLFF. In DNA, the CDR3 is TGTGCCAGCAGCCAAGCCCGGGGGACGGATGAAAAACTGTTTTTT.

The chain uses TRBV5-4 and TRBJ2-7; TRBD1 matches 7 bases. J was trimmed by 2 bases and V by 4 bases; bases with no gene match: 6. The germline V gene encodes CDR1 SGHNT and CDR2 YYREEE (reference sequence). The CDR3 spans 14 residues. CDR3 residues: CASSKGQDAYEQYF. The CDR3 coding sequence is TGTGCCAGCAGCAAAGGACAGGATGCCTACGAGCAGTACTTC.

V gene TRBV6-4 combines with J gene TRBJ1-1; D is undetermined. The CDR3 runs to 16 residues. V was pared by 7 bases and J by 7 bases, with 25 bases between. The germline V gene encodes CDR1 MRHNA and CDR2 SNTAGT. In DNA form, the CDR3 reads TGTGCCAGCACCCCCGAGCAGAGGAGGGAGGGAGGTGAAGCTTTCTTT. The encoded protein is CASTPEQRREGGEAFF.

The chain links TRBV7-2 to TRBJ1-5; perhaps TRBD1 as D (6 bases). Looked up from germline, CDR1 is SGHTA and CDR2 is FQGNSA. Trimming stripped 5 bases from V and 2 bases from J, with 19 bases between. The CDR3 has 17 residues. CDR3 protein: CASSIGPGERGNQPQHF. Here the CDR3 DNA reads TGTGCCAGCAGCATAGGCCCAGGGGAAAGGGGCAATCAGCCCCAGCATTTT. The full variable domain, its missing parts supplied by reference TRBV7-2 and TRBJ1-5, is GAGVSQSPSNKVTEKGKDVELRCDPISGHTALYWYRQSLGQGLEFLIYFQGNSAPDKSGLPSDRFSAERTGGSVSTLTIQRTQQEDSAVYLCASSIGPGERGNQPQHFGDGTRLSIL.

The rearrangement links TRBV7-9 to TRBJ2-7, with D unclear. CDR1 is SEHNR and CDR2 is FQNEAQ in the germline V gene (reference sequence). V dropped 5 bases and J dropped 3 bases, with 11 bases sitting between them. The CDR3 runs to 13 residues. The CDR3 is CASSPIDNYEQYF. CDR3 DNA sequence: TGTGCCAGCAGCCCCATAGACAACTACGAGCAGTACTTC.

V and J are TRBV27 and TRBJ2-7; maybe TRBD1 (6 bases). Germline V gene lookup returns CDR1 MNHEY and CDR2 SMNVEV (reference sequence). Between the trimmed V and J ends, which lost 4 bases and 3 bases, there was a span of 10 bases. CDR3 size: 13 residues. CDR3 loop: CASSYRERYEQYF. The CDR3, as DNA: TGTGCCAGCAGTTACAGGGAACGCTACGAGCAGTACTTC.

The gene calls are TRBV5-8 and TRBJ2-7; 12 positions agree with TRBD1. The CDR3 loop spans 18 amino acids. CDR1 is SGHTS and CDR2 is YDEGEE in the germline V gene. The trim removed 1 base at V and 3 bases at J, leaving 11 bases unmatched. The CDR3 sequence: CASSLWSGTGGIIYEQYF. In DNA, the CDR3 is TGTGCCAGCAGCTTGTGGTCCGGGACAGGGGGCATTATCTACGAGCAGTACTTC.

The chain recombines TRBV2 with TRBJ2-1, with 8 bases fitting TRBD1. The V gene end was trimmed by 1 base and the J gene end by 1 base; junction bases not matched to a gene: 6. Germline CDR1 and CDR2: SNHLY and FYNNEI. The CDR3 consists of 17 residues. In nucleotides, the CDR3 is TGTGCCAGCAGTGAAGACAGGGACAGGACGTCCTACAATGAGCAGTTCTTC. Translated, it gives CASSEDRDRTSYNEQFF.

The chain has TRBV6-5 and TRBJ1-6, with TRBD1 as a possible D gene (5 bases). Germline-derived CDR1 and CDR2 are MNHEY and SVGAGI. CDR3 length equals 14 residues. The V end lost 2 bases, the J end lost 8 bases, and 10 bases lay between the germline ends. The chain's CDR3 is CASSYGGGDSPLHF. The CDR3, as DNA: TGTGCCAGCAGTTACGGGGGAGGAGATTCACCCCTCCACTTT.

The V and J genes are TRBV9 and TRBJ1-3, with no clear D. The CDR3 consists of 14 residues. V was shortened by 2 bases and J by 2 bases, with 8 bases between the two germline ends. Germline CDR1 reads SGDLS; CDR2 reads YYNGEE. Here the CDR3 reads CASSVAATGNTIYF. CDR3 coding DNA: TGTGCCAGCAGCGTGGCAGCGACTGGAAACACCATATATTTT.

The chain combines TRBV11-2 with TRBJ2-2; 10 bases fit TRBD1. J was trimmed by 4 bases and V by 5 bases; bases with no gene match: 10. The CDR3 is made up of 17 amino acids. Germline-derived CDR1 and CDR2 are SGHAT and FQNNGV. This chain's CDR3 is CASSITGTGAITGELFF. CDR3 DNA: TGTGCCAGCAGCATCACCGGGACAGGGGCTATCACCGGGGAGCTGTTTTTT.

V usage is TRBV6-1 and J usage is TRBJ1-2, with unresolved D. This CDR3 spans 13 amino acids. With 2 bases removed from V and 3 bases from J, the gap between germline ends came to 7 bases. Germline V gives CDR1 MNHNS, CDR2 SASEGT. CDR3: CASSENSHYGYTF. The CDR3 DNA sequence: TGTGCCAGCAGTGAAAACAGTCACTATGGCTACACCTTC.

The chain's CDR3 is CASSVGGTEAFF. The CDR3 DNA sequence: TGTGCCAGCAGTGTCGGGGGCACTGAAGCTTTCTTT. This chain links TRBV6-1 with TRBJ1-1; the D gene is possibly TRBD1 (5 bases). Between the trimmed V and J ends, which lost 4 bases and 4 bases, there was a span of 7 bases. Germline-derived CDR1 and CDR2 are MNHNS and SASEGT. The CDR3 consists of 12 residues.

The rearrangement joins TRBV4-2 to TRBJ1-2; weak D call: TRBD1 (6 bases). The V gene's germline CDR1 is LGHNA and CDR2 YNFKEQ. CDR3 size: 16 residues. The V gene lost 2 bases and the J gene lost 0 bases, with 13 bases spanning the gap. CDR3 bases: TGTGCCAGCAGCCAACTAGGACAGCTTTCTAACTATGGCTACACCTTC. It codes for CASSQLGQLSNYGYTF.

The CDR3 loop reads CASRADRSSYNSPLHF. Here the CDR3 DNA reads TGTGCCAGCAGGGCGGACAGGAGCTCCTATAATTCACCCCTCCACTTT. V gene TRBV2 combines with J gene TRBJ1-6, with TRBD1 identical over 7 bases. Trimming took 6 bases from V and 0 from J; bases not matched to a gene: 5. CDR1 and CDR2 from the germline V gene are SNHLY and FYNNEI. The CDR3 extends over 16 amino acids.

The genes are TRBV5-1 and TRBJ2-7, with D tentatively TRBD1 (6 bases). Trimming left V 5 bases short and J 0 bases short, with 15 bases between. CDR1 and CDR2 (germline): SGHRS, YFSETQ. The CDR3 length is 15 residues. The CDR3 DNA reads as TGCGCCAGCAGGAGTATGGGGGCCAGCTCCTACGAGCAGTACTTC. Translation: CASRSMGASSYEQYF.

This sequence joins TRBV19 and TRBJ1-2; 9 bases are shared with TRBD1. CDR3 length equals 16 residues. V lost 5 bases and J lost 5; bases outside the gene matches: 12. Germline CDR1 is LNHDA and CDR2 is SQIVND (reference sequence). The CDR3 nucleotides read TGTGCCAGTAGTGCCGTTTGGGAAGACAGGGGGTATGGCTACACCTTC. Its translation: CASSAVWEDRGYGYTF.

The genes are TRBV6-1 and TRBJ1-6; 9 bases align to TRBD1. V was clipped by 6 bases and J by 7 bases; unmatched bases: 4. The CDR3 contains 14 residues. Germline V gene data show CDR1 as MNHNS and CDR2 as SASEGT. In nucleotides, the CDR3 is TGTGCCAGCAGCTCCGGGACAGGGAATTCACCCCTCCACTTT. It yields the protein CASSSGTGNSPLHF.

The chain combines TRBV19 with TRBJ1-1, with 9 bases identical to TRBD1. CDR1 and CDR2 from the germline V gene are LNHDA and SQIVND (reference sequence). Unmatched junction bases numbered 2, after V lost 6 bases and J lost 0 bases. There are 14 residues in the CDR3. The chain's CDR3 is CASRGQGMNTEAFF. CDR3 DNA sequence: TGTGCCAGTAGGGGACAGGGCATGAACACTGAAGCTTTCTTT.

The rearrangement joins TRBV19 to TRBJ2-1; TRBD2 aligns across 8 bases. The CDR3 totals 16 residues. After removal of 5 bases from V and 5 bases from J, the junction contained 11 bases not matched to a gene. CDR1 is LNHDA and CDR2 is SQIVND in the germline V gene (reference sequence). CDR3 nucleotide sequence: TGTGCCAGTAGTGCCCTAGGAGCGGGGGCTAACAATGAGCAGTTCTTC. It yields the protein CASSALGAGANNEQFF.

The chain has TRBV11-3 and TRBJ1-5, with a weak D call TRBD1 (5 bases). Germline V gene data show CDR1 as SGHNT and CDR2 as YENEEA. Trimming pared 5 bases from V and 2 bases from J, leaving 13 bases between. The CDR3 covers 15 residues. The CDR3 protein is CASSRDRARNQPQHF. The CDR3 DNA sequence: TGTGCCAGCAGCCGAGACAGAGCTCGCAATCAGCCCCAGCATTTT.

CDR3 coding DNA: TGTGCCAGCAGCGCCGGGACAGGGGTGGCTCAGCCCCAGCATTTT. Residues: CASSAGTGVAQPQHF. The chain uses TRBV9 and TRBJ1-5, with 10 bases fitting TRBD1. Germline CDR1 SGDLS, CDR2 YYNGEE. The J segment lost 6 bases and the V segment lost 3 bases, leaving 6 bases of the junction unmatched. The CDR3 runs to 15 residues.

The V and J genes are TRBV7-9 and TRBJ2-3; a possible D gene is TRBD2 (6 bases). Germline-derived CDR1 and CDR2 are SEHNR and FQNEAQ (reference sequence). The germline V and J ends were trimmed by 8 bases and 0 bases, with 12 bases remaining between them. CDR3 length: 14 amino acids. CDR3 region: CASGSGTSTDTQYF. CDR3 nucleotides: TGTGCCAGCGGATCCGGGACTAGCACAGATACGCAGTATTTT.

Notes on this clone: This same CDR3 is encoded by further DNA sequences in the sample. CDR3 in DNA: TGTGCCAGCTCACCCGCGCAGGGGGGCGACGAGCAGTACTTC. Amino acid sequence: CASSPAQGGDEQYF. V usage is TRBV18 and J usage is TRBJ2-7; D may be TRBD1 (7 bases). In germline, CDR1 is KGHSH, CDR2 LQKENI. The CDR3 consists of 14 residues. V was shortened by 3 bases and J by 5 bases, with 14 bases between the two germline ends.